The rows below give T cell receptor beta chains drawn from one sample of a study of cytomegalovirus exposure and HLA in healthy donors. Method: immunoSEQ multiplex PCR; TCRdb's copy keeps in-frame clones and lacks some. The table records approximately 120,000 clones, approximately 73% of them present only once. The sequencing input was PBMCs. These receptors all come from a man aged 55 to 70 in good health and CMV-seropositive. Each CDR3 is given with its conserved first and last residue. The order of the fields is CDR3 length, D gene, V gene, J gene, clone size, CDR3 protein, CDR3 DNA. D genes are given only for firm matches. The size field is filled for only some rows; it gives once, few, many or a size class.

length: 14; D: .; V: TRBV7-9; J: TRBJ2-5; size: few; CDR3: CASSSTEFQETQYF; DNA: TGTGCCAGCAGCTCTACAGAGTTCCAAGAGACCCAGTACTTC
length: 17; D: TRBD2; V: TRBV13; J: TRBJ2-3; size: few; CDR3: CASSLGRRGAATDTQYF; DNA: TGTGCCAGCAGCTTAGGGAGGCGGGGGGCGGCGACAGATACGCAGTATTTT
length: 13; D: TRBD1; V: TRBV29-1; J: TRBJ1-1; size: .; CDR3: CSVTGTGDTEAFF; DNA: TGCAGCGTTACTGGGACAGGGGACACTGAAGCTTTCTTT
length: 15; D: TRBD1; V: TRBV13; J: TRBJ1-5; size: .; CDR3: CASSLGGQGAQPQHF; DNA: TGTGCCAGCAGCTTAGGTGGGCAGGGGGCACAGCCCCAGCATTTT
length: 11; D: .; V: TRBV6-1; J: TRBJ1-1; size: few; CDR3: CAAGLVTEAFF; DNA: TGTGCAGCAGGGTTGGTCACTGAAGCTTTCTTT
length: 16; D: TRBD2; V: TRBV28; J: TRBJ2-3; size: .; CDR3: CASSVLAADTRGTQYF; DNA: TGTGCCAGCAGTGTACTAGCGGCGGACACTCGGGGGACGCAGTATTTT
length: 11; D: .; V: TRBV2; J: TRBJ1-2; size: .; CDR3: CASGQTYGYTF; DNA: TGTGCCAGCGGACAGACCTATGGCTACACCTTC
length: 14; D: .; V: TRBV4-1; J: TRBJ2-1; size: few; CDR3: CASSQALEKLEQFF; DNA: TGCGCCAGCAGCCAAGCACTAGAGAAGCTGGAGCAGTTCTTC
length: 14; D: .; V: TRBV11-1; J: TRBJ1-3; size: .; CDR3: CASSSTDRVNTIYF; DNA: TGTGCCAGCAGCTCTACAGACAGAGTCAACACCATATATTTT
length: 13; D: .; V: TRBV15; J: TRBJ1-1; size: .; CDR3: CATSRVGGTEAFF; DNA: TGTGCCACCAGCAGAGTGGGGGGCACTGAAGCTTTCTTT
length: 13; D: .; V: TRBV30; J: TRBJ2-7; size: .; CDR3: CASGGLASYEQYF; DNA: TGTGCCTCAGGAGGGCTAGCCTCCTACGAGCAGTACTTC
length: 15; D: TRBD1; V: TRBV5-1; J: TRBJ1-6; size: .; CDR3: CASSLPGQGVSPLHF; DNA: TGCGCCAGCAGCTTGCCGGGACAGGGTGTCTCACCCCTCCACTTT
length: 17; D: .; V: TRBV6-1; J: TRBJ1-6; size: few; CDR3: CASSELGTNGYNSPLHF; DNA: TGTGCCAGCAGTGAGCTTGGGACAAATGGCTATAATTCACCCCTCCACTTT
length: 14; D: .; V: TRBV6-6; J: TRBJ2-3; size: .; CDR3: CASSYSSYSDTQYF; DNA: TGTGCCAGCAGTTACTCGTCCTATTCAGATACGCAGTATTTT
length: 16; D: .; V: TRBV10-3; J: TRBJ2-2; size: .; CDR3: CAISESSTGRTGELFF; DNA: TGTGCCATCAGTGAGTCTTCGACAGGACGGACCGGGGAGCTGTTTTTT
length: 13; D: .; V: TRBV5-1; J: TRBJ1-2; size: few; CDR3: CASSLGDSYGYTF; DNA: TGCGCCAGCAGCTTGGGAGACAGCTATGGCTACACCTTC
length: 13; D: .; V: TRBV10-3; J: TRBJ1-1; size: .; CDR3: CATGQNLNTEAFF; DNA: TGTGCCACGGGACAAAACCTGAACACTGAAGCTTTCTTT
length: 14; D: .; V: TRBV14; J: TRBJ2-5; size: .; CDR3: CASSQIRRLETQYF; DNA: TGTGCCAGCAGCCAGATCCGGAGACTAGAGACCCAGTACTTC
length: 14; D: .; V: TRBV2; J: TRBJ1-3; size: .; CDR3: CASTRQISGNTIYF; DNA: TGTGCCAGCACCCGACAGATCTCTGGAAACACCATATATTTT
length: 13; D: .; V: TRBV5-4; J: TRBJ2-7; size: few; CDR3: CASSFQGSGEQYF; DNA: TGTGCCAGCAGCTTTCAGGGTTCGGGCGAGCAGTACTTC
length: 15; D: TRBD2; V: TRBV4-1; J: TRBJ2-2; size: .; CDR3: CASSQRRGDTGELFF; DNA: TGCGCCAGCAGCCAAAGGCGGGGGGACACCGGGGAGCTGTTTTTT
length: 15; D: .; V: TRBV4-1; J: TRBJ2-3; size: .; CDR3: CASSHSGTNTDTQYF; DNA: TGCGCCAGCAGCCATTCCGGGACAAACACAGATACGCAGTATTTT
length: 17; D: TRBD1; V: TRBV19; J: TRBJ1-6; size: .; CDR3: CASSIVAGQGANSPLHF; DNA: TGTGCCAGTAGTATAGTGGCGGGACAGGGTGCTAATTCACCCCTCCACTTT
length: 14; D: TRBD2; V: TRBV7-9; J: TRBJ2-7; size: .; CDR3: CASSSSGGDHEQYF; DNA: TGTGCCAGCAGCTCTAGCGGGGGGGACCACGAGCAGTACTTC
length: 15; D: .; V: TRBV28; J: TRBJ1-2; size: .; CDR3: CASSFSLDRNYGYTF; DNA: TGTGCCAGCAGTTTCTCCTTGGACAGAAACTATGGCTACACCTTC
length: 15; D: .; V: TRBV19; J: TRBJ1-6; size: .; CDR3: CASSIVADYNSPLHF; DNA: TGTGCCAGTAGTATAGTGGCAGATTATAATTCACCCCTCCACTTT
length: 13; D: TRBD1; V: TRBV10-3; J: TRBJ1-1; size: .; CDR3: CAIRAPGGAEAFF; DNA: TGTGCCATCCGAGCCCCAGGGGGTGCTGAAGCTTTCTTT
length: 12; D: .; V: TRBV25-1; J: TRBJ2-1; size: .; CDR3: CASTGRYNEQFF; DNA: TGTGCCAGCACTGGGCGTTACAATGAGCAGTTCTTC
length: 14; D: TRBD1; V: TRBV7-2; J: TRBJ1-6; size: .; CDR3: CASSPQGVRSPLHF; DNA: TGTGCCAGCAGCCCCCAGGGGGTTAGGTCACCCCTCCACTTT
length: 14; D: TRBD2; V: TRBV30; J: TRBJ2-7; size: .; CDR3: CAWRVAGSSYEQYF; DNA: TGTGCCTGGAGAGTAGCGGGGAGCTCCTACGAGCAGTACTTC
length: 12; D: .; V: TRBV4-2; J: TRBJ1-6; size: .; CDR3: CASSRVDSPLHF; DNA: TGTGCCAGCAGCAGAGTCGATTCACCCCTCCACTTT
length: 15; D: .; V: TRBV6-1; J: TRBJ2-7; size: .; CDR3: CASSRNPQGSYEQYF; DNA: TGTGCCAGCAGCCGGAATCCACAGGGATCCTACGAGCAGTACTTC
length: 13; D: .; V: TRBV9; J: TRBJ2-1; size: .; CDR3: CASSVAWGREQFF; DNA: TGTGCCAGCAGCGTAGCCTGGGGGCGGGAGCAGTTCTTC
length: 14; D: TRBD1; V: TRBV9; J: TRBJ2-7; size: .; CDR3: CASSLRQGANEQYF; DNA: TGTGCCAGCAGCCTCAGACAGGGGGCCAACGAGCAGTACTTC
length: 13; D: TRBD1; V: TRBV28; J: TRBJ2-7; size: .; CDR3: CASRGTVTYEQYF; DNA: TGTGCCAGCAGGGGGACAGTAACCTACGAGCAGTACTTC
length: 16; D: .; V: TRBV6-5; J: TRBJ2-7; size: .; CDR3: CASSYSPRTVYYEQYF; DNA: TGTGCCAGCAGTTACTCACCCCGGACAGTTTACTACGAGCAGTACTTC
length: 15; D: TRBD2; V: TRBV7-2; J: TRBJ2-1; size: few; CDR3: CASSFDSGGYNEQFF; DNA: TGTGCCAGCAGCTTTGATAGCGGGGGCTACAATGAGCAGTTCTTC
length: 16; D: TRBD1; V: TRBV5-1; J: TRBJ1-6; size: .; CDR3: CASSLRGTGAHSPLHF; DNA: TGCGCCAGCAGCTTACGCGGGACAGGGGCCCATTCACCCCTCCACTTT
length: 18; D: .; V: TRBV21-1; J: TRBJ2-7; size: .; CDR3: CASSKGVTYAPSSCEQYF; DNA: TGTGCCAGCAGCAAAGGGGTGACTTACGCCCCATCCTCGTGCGAGCAGTACTTC
length: 16; D: TRBD1; V: TRBV5-1; J: TRBJ2-7; size: .; CDR3: CASSGRDRITEHEQYF; DNA: TGCGCCAGCAGCGGCCGGGACAGAATAACTGAGCACGAGCAGTACTTC
length: 13; D: .; V: TRBV25-1; J: TRBJ2-3; size: .; CDR3: CASRRTGSDTQYF; DNA: TGTGCCAGCAGAAGAACAGGGTCAGATACGCAGTATTTT
length: 17; D: .; V: TRBV28; J: TRBJ1-3; size: .; CDR3: CASSLTGKKHSGNTIYF; DNA: TGTGCCAGCAGTTTAACAGGGAAAAAACACTCTGGAAACACCATATATTTT
length: 17; D: TRBD1; V: TRBV7-2; J: TRBJ1-3; size: .; CDR3: CASSNYGQGAIGNTIYF; DNA: TGTGCCAGCAGCAACTATGGTCAGGGGGCGATTGGAAACACCATATATTTT